This record concerns one T cell receptor beta chain sequence. The data belong to a study of cytomegalovirus exposure and HLA in healthy donors. The primer mix had 60 Vbeta and 13 Jbeta primers. Here immunoSEQ multiplex PCR was the method, and the copy in TCRdb shows in-frame clones only, minus some. The top ten clones hold approximately 2.7% of a sample with 130,000 to 150,000 clones, 84% of them seen once. Sequencing was done on a sample of PBMCs. The TCR originated in a boy younger than 10 in good health and CMV-seronegative.

CDR3 in amino acids: CATSFRDISYEQYF. The DNA of the CDR3 is TGTGCCACTAGCTTCCGGGACATCTCCTACGAGCAGTACTTC. The rearrangement uses TRBV11-3 and TRBJ2-7; a possible D gene is TRBD1 (6 bases). Germline V CDR1 and CDR2: SGHNT, YENEEA. V lost 10 bases to trimming and J lost 0 bases, with 16 bases between them. The CDR3 consists of 14 residues.